This TCR beta chain was captured by sequencing in a study of control samples from healthy donors and cancer patients. This CDR3 is built from 12 residues. The V gene's germline CDR1 is LNHDA and CDR2 SQIVND (reference sequence). V was pared by 6 bases and J by 10 bases, with 10 bases between. Clones were sequenced by immunoSEQ multiplex PCR, and TCRdb holds only the in-frame ones, with some missing. The sample has 100,000 to 150,000 clones, more than 80% seen once; the top ten hold roughly 2.5%. Material: blood. The rearrangement joins TRBV19 to TRBJ1-6; D is undetermined. This clonotype was obtained from a young man in good health. The CDR3 DNA reads TGTGCCAGTAGAACCGCTCGATCACCCCTCCACTTT. This codes for CASRTARSPLHF.